This T cell receptor beta chain was observed in a study of OX40 agonist ivuxolimab in advanced cancers. For the study in its entirety: The costimulatory receptor OX40 (CD134) was targeted by ivuxolimab, a fully human IgG2 agonistic monoclonal antibody. Intravenous ivuxolimab was administered to patients every 2 weeks at six dose levels: 0.01, 0.1, 0.3, 1.5, 3 and 10 mg/kg. Of the roughly 54 patients in dose escalation, about 20 had hepatocellular carcinoma, around 15 had melanoma, 9 had renal cell carcinoma and 9 had head and neck cancer. In the dose-escalation cohort, 82.7% of patients were male, and the mean age was around 60 years, with a range of roughly 20 to 80. Patients were allowed to have had prior anti-PD-1, anti-PD-L1 or anti-CTLA-4 therapy, and approximately 40% of the dose-escalation patients had been treated with checkpoint inhibitors. Three dose-escalation patients achieved partial responses, one with hepatocellular carcinoma and two with cutaneous melanoma. The purpose of peripheral TCRbeta sequencing was to test whether ivuxolimab changed TCR sequence diversity and led to clonal T-cell expansion. The paper covers the monotherapy dose-escalation part of the phase I ivuxolimab trial, which included N ≈ 54 patients.

General study outcomes and caveats: Low levels of normalized T-cell clonal expansion were also shown by some nonresponding patients. On average, CD8+ T cells showed more expanded clones than CD4+ T cells after ivuxolimab. Partial responders in the 0.1-3.0 mg/kg groups had among the lowest normalized peripheral clonal expansion, especially among CD8+ T cells. At doses of 0.1 to 3.0 mg/kg, clonal expansion of both CD4+ and CD8+ blood T cells was observed from baseline to week 6. The antigen specificity of the clonally expanded peripheral T cells was not determined.

Patients with a history of autoimmune disease or receiving systemic immunosuppression were excluded from the trial. Peripheral blood for TCR sequencing was collected from all dose cohorts at baseline, on cycle 4 day 1, and on cycle 7 day 1. Samples were obtained from an open-label, multicenter, first-in-human phase I dose-escalation trial of ivuxolimab. The trial enrolled adults with locally advanced or metastatic head and neck squamous cell, hepatocellular, melanoma or renal cell carcinoma. Before TCR sequencing, CD4+ T cells and CD8+ T cells were sorted from peripheral blood as separate populations. About this clone: What this receptor recognizes is not known. Per-nucleotide qualities are absent, and no much larger clonotype sits a single base away.

Genomic DNA was isolated from the sorted cells so that the TCRbeta CDR3 region could be sequenced. TCRbeta CDR3 regions were sequenced using the immunoSEQ Assay. Sourced from immuneACCESS, this table was stored by TCRdb with only in-frame sequences that have V and J called. A share of the clones is absent; for the studies checked, an unresolved V gene accounts for under half, and the remainder has no known explanation. The sample profile shows approximately 90,000 clones; 90% to 95% of them were found once. The ten most abundant clones make up 2.6% of the sample. The sequencing here drew on CD4+ or CD8+ T cells sorted from blood, taken in a trial of the OX40 agonist ivuxolimab. The origin of this receptor is an adult with an advanced solid tumor such as melanoma, head and neck, liver or kidney cancer.

The CDR3 region reads CASSPGERESRGGELFF. The nucleotide sequence is TGTGCCAGCTCACCTGGTGAGCGGGAGTCGCGTGGCGGGGAGCTGTTTTTT. The V gene is TRBV18 and the J gene is TRBJ2-2, and 8 junction bases match TRBD2. Here V drops 3 bases and J drops 7 bases, and the junction holds 13 bases not matched to any gene. The germline V gene gives CDR1 as KGHSH and CDR2 as LQKENI. Including cysteine and phenylalanine, the CDR3 has 17 amino acids. Just CDR3 DNA is preserved here, 51 bases in frame from base 1.